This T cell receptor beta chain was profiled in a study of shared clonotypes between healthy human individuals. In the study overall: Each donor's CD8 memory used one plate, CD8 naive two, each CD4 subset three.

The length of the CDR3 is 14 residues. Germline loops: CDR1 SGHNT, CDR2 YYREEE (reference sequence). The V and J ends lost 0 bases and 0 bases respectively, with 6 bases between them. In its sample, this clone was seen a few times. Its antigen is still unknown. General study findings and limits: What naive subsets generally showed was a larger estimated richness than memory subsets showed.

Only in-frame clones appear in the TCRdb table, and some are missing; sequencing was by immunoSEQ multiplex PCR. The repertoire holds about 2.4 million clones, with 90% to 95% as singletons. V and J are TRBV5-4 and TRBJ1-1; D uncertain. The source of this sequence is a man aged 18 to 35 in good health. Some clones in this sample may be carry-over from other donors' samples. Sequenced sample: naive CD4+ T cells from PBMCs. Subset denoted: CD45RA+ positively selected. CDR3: CASSLEIMNTEAFF. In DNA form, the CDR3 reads TGTGCCAGCAGCTTGGAGATCATGAACACTGAAGCTTTCTTT.